The 11 T cell receptor beta chains listed next were all sequenced from one sample in a study of spatial heterogeneity in lung cancer. TCRdb re-called the 5' RACE reads with MiXCR, one entry per CDR3 protein. This repertoire shows about 3,000 distinct CDR3 sequences, 11% found once; its top ten account for roughly 12%. No antigen has been assigned to these receptors. Time point specified: sample taken at primary tumor resection. Overall study findings and caveats: In tumors, expanded intratumoral alpha and beta TCR counts tracked mutation counts.

This specimen was lung tumor tissue, taken at surgery. The receptor source for this set is a male donor with early-stage non-small cell lung cancer.

By share of the sample, this clonotype is medium-sized (0.01 to 0.1%). The library was designed around alpha chains, so this beta chain is a stray read whose abundance carries little weight. V and J are TRBV6-6 and TRBJ2-7, with D perhaps TRBD1 or TRBD2 (5 bases each). Trimming removed 7 bases at V and 3 bases at J, with 31 bases between. The CDR3 is 19 amino acids. Germline V lookup: CDR1 MNHNY, CDR2 SVGAGI (reference sequence). CDR3 loop: CASNATPGRKNQNLYEQYF. DNA for the CDR3: TGTGCCAGCAATGCGACTCCGGGACGGAAAAATCAAAATCTCTACGAGCAGTACTTC.

This clonotype is medium-sized. For a library built for alpha chains, this beta chain is a stray read; little rests on its size. The chain is built from TRBV9 and TRBJ2-1; D is unclear. Per the germline V gene, CDR1 is SGDLS and CDR2 is YYNGEE. V was pared by 4 bases and J by 6 bases, with 8 bases between. The CDR3 length is 12 residues. In nucleotides, the CDR3 is TGTGCCAGCAGCCTCCAAACCAATGAGCAGTTCTTC. This encodes CASSLQTNEQFF.

There are many counts of this clonotype. This beta chain is an off-target read within a library intended for alpha chains, so its frequency means little. The chain couples TRBV20-1 to TRBJ2-1, with unresolved D. Deletions cut 6 bases from V and 7 bases from J, with 10 bases between. The CDR3 length is 11 residues. From germline, CDR1 is DFQATT and CDR2 SNEGSKA (reference sequence). CDR3 in amino acids: CSAPWPNEQFF. In DNA form, the CDR3 reads TGCAGTGCACCTTGGCCGAATGAGCAGTTCTTC.

By its share, this clonotype is medium-sized. Since the library was made to target alpha chains, this beta chain is a stray read and its abundance is not meaningful. J is TRBJ2-7 and V is TRBV6-5; tentatively, D is TRBD2 (5 bases). The CDR3 has 14 residues. Trimming removed 2 bases from V and 4 bases from J, with 12 bases in between. The germline V gene has CDR1 MNHEY and CDR2 SVGAGI. CDR3 nucleotide sequence: TGTGCCAGCAGTTACGTACCAGGAGGTTACGAGCAGTACTTC. Its protein is CASSYVPGGYEQYF.

Sample share makes this clonotype medium-sized (0.01 to 0.1%). This beta chain is off target for a library built for alpha chains, so its abundance means little. The rearrangement uses TRBV5-1 and TRBJ2-7, with D tentatively TRBD1 or TRBD2 (6 bases each). V was trimmed by 4 bases and J by 4 bases, leaving 18 bases between them. CDR1 and CDR2 (germline): SGHRS, YFSETQ. The CDR3 loop spans 15 amino acids. The DNA of the CDR3 is TGCGCCAGCAGCGCCGGCAGGGGAGGCGCTTACGAGCAGTACTTC. It encodes CASSAGRGGAYEQYF.

By proportion, this clonotype is medium-sized. As an off-target read in a library built for alpha chains, this beta chain has a frequency of little significance. V is TRBV11-2 and J is TRBJ2-2; D gene uncertain. Germline CDR1 reads SGHAT; CDR2 reads FQNNGV. The CDR3 runs 13 residues. Trimming removed 5 bases from V and 2 bases from J, with 6 bases in between. CDR3 nucleotide sequence: TGTGCCAGCAGCAATCATAACACCGGGGAGCTGTTTTTT. This codes for CASSNHNTGELFF.

This clonotype is medium-sized. Found in a library prepared for alpha chains, this beta chain is an off-target read, and its abundance has little meaning. This chain links TRBV28 with TRBJ2-3, with a possible D match to TRBD1 (6 bases). V lost 8 bases and J 3 bases, leaving 15 bases between the germline ends. The CDR3 has 14 amino acids. Germline V gene lookup returns CDR1 MDHEN and CDR2 SYDVKM. CDR3 residues: CASGRGRGTDTQYF. The DNA of the CDR3 is TGTGCCAGCGGTCGTGGCAGGGGAACAGATACGCAGTATTTT. Full variable domain (rest looked up from reference TRBV28 and TRBJ2-3): DVKVTQSSRYLVKRTGEKVFLECVQDMDHENMFWYRQDPGLGLRLIYFSYDVKMKEKGDIPEGYSVSREKKERFSLILESASTNQTSMYLCASGRGRGTDTQYFGPGTRLTVL.

By share, this clonotype counts as medium-sized. This beta chain represents an off-target read in a library built for alpha chains; its size is of limited meaning. The V gene is TRBV4-2, the J gene TRBJ2-3; no firm D call. Germline lookup yields CDR1 LGHNA and CDR2 YNFKEQ. This CDR3 has 13 residues. V lost 1 base, J lost 5 bases, and 7 bases lay in between. The DNA of the CDR3 is TGTGCCAGCAGCCAAGTTTTACGAGATACGCAGTATTTT. Protein product: CASSQVLRDTQYF.

Judged by abundance, this clonotype is medium-sized. A library prepared for alpha chains yielded this beta chain as an off-target read; its size is of little meaning. V usage is TRBV28 and J usage is TRBJ2-6; no definite D call. In germline, CDR1 is MDHEN, CDR2 SYDVKM. The CDR3 is made up of 15 amino acids. Trimming left V 3 bases short and J 2 bases short, with 8 bases between. CDR3 DNA: TGTGCCAGCAGTTTTGTCGGCGCTGGGGCCAACGTCCTGACTTTC. This translates into CASSFVGAGANVLTF.

By share, this clonotype counts as medium-sized. In a library made to pick up alpha chains, this beta chain is a stray read with a size that means little. This chain links TRBV18 with TRBJ1-1, with D perhaps matching TRBD1 (5 bases). This CDR3 is 17 amino acids long. The germline gives CDR1 KGHSH, CDR2 LQKENI. Trimming shortened V by 1 base and J by 0 bases, and 15 bases separated the two germline ends. The DNA for the CDR3 is TGTGCCAGCTCACCACACCCAGGGAATGGGCTGAACACTGAAGCTTTCTTT. Its protein product is CASSPHPGNGLNTEAFF.

This clonotype rates as medium-sized. With the library built for alpha chains, this beta chain is off target and its frequency is not meaningful. The CDR3 DNA follows: TGTGCCAGCAGTGAACAGGGATCCCCCGCCAAAAACATTCAGTACTTC. Its translation is CASSEQGSPAKNIQYF. The chain carries TRBV28 and TRBJ2-4; TRBD1 is a possible D gene (6 bases). Germline CDR1 reads MDHEN; CDR2 reads SYDVKM. Trimming took off 5 bases at V and 1 base at J, with 15 bases between the two ends. This CDR3 spans 16 amino acids.